This TCR beta chain was recorded in a study of identifying expanded T cells in peripheral blood. This CDR3 spans 12 amino acids. V lost 3 bases and J 4 bases, leaving 9 bases between the germline ends. Per germline, CDR1 GTSNPN and CDR2 SVGIG (reference sequence). Some clones are missing from TCRdb's copy, which holds only in-frame ones; the method was immunoSEQ multiplex PCR. The sample holds about 110,000 clones, about 87% seen once. This chain connects TRBV30 to TRBJ1-2; possibly TRBD1 for D (5 bases). Sequencing used blood. The source is a person aged 18 to 75 in good health. CDR3 loop: CAWRPGPYGYTF. The CDR3 nucleotides read TGTGCCTGGAGACCAGGGCCCTATGGCTACACCTTC.